These 13 T cell receptor beta chains came from one sample sequenced in a study of blood T cell repertoires in COVID-19. Sequenced by immunoSEQ multiplex PCR; TCRdb stores in-frame clones only, minus some. The data hold 180,000 or so clones, with more than 75% observed a single time. Material: PBMCs or T cells enriched from blood (not recorded which). These TCRs come from a human donor with acute COVID-19. The donor label of this sample is uncertain.

The V gene is TRBV30, the J gene TRBJ2-2, with unresolved D. Germline lookup yields CDR1 GTSNPN and CDR2 SVGIG (reference sequence). Trimming removed 2 bases at V and 4 bases at J, with 8 bases between. CDR3 length equals 13 residues. CDR3 protein: CAWSRVRTGELFF. The CDR3 nucleotides are TGTGCCTGGAGTCGGGTACGCACCGGGGAGCTGTTTTTT. The variable domain in full, with the rest retrieved from reference TRBV30 and TRBJ2-2, is SQTIHQWPATLVQPVGSPLSLECTVEGTSNPNLYWYRQAAGRGLQLLFYSVGIGQISSEVPQNLSASRPQDRQFILSSKKLLLSDSGFYLCAWSRVRTGELFFGEGSRLTVL.

The gene calls are TRBV7-9 and TRBJ1-4; 8 bases align to TRBD1. The CDR3 length is 15 residues. Germline loops: CDR1 SEHNR, CDR2 FQNEAQ (reference sequence). After removal of 5 bases from V and 2 bases from J, the junction contained 4 bases not matched to a gene. CDR3 sequence: CASSDTGGTNEKLFF. The CDR3 bases are TGTGCCAGCAGCGACACAGGGGGGACTAATGAAAAACTGTTTTTT. Full variable domain (outside the CDR3, taken from reference TRBV7-9 and TRBJ1-4): DTGVSQNPRHKITKRGQNVTFRCDPISEHNRLYWYRQTLGQGPEFLTYFQNEAQLEKSRLLSDRFSAERPKGSFSTLEIQRTEQGDSAMYLCASSDTGGTNEKLFFGSGTQLSVL.

V usage is TRBV11-2 and J usage is TRBJ1-2, with a weak D call TRBD1 (6 bases). Germline lookup yields CDR1 SGHAT and CDR2 FQNNGV. V lost 7 bases and J 5 bases, leaving 20 bases between the germline ends. The CDR3 sequence is 15 residues long. The CDR3 bases are TGTGCCAGCACCTGGGGAAGGCAGGGGCTATATGGCTACACCTTC. Its translation is CASTWGRQGLYGYTF.

The chain has TRBV5-4 and TRBJ2-7; TRBD1 aligns across 9 bases. Trimming removed 4 bases from V and 3 bases from J; junction bases left unmatched: 8. This CDR3 region has 15 residues. Per germline, CDR1 SGHNT and CDR2 YYREEE (reference sequence). CDR3 amino acids: CASSAGTGRFYEQYF. For the CDR3, the DNA is TGTGCCAGCAGCGCGGGGACAGGGCGGTTCTACGAGCAGTACTTC. The whole variable domain, filled in from reference TRBV5-4 and TRBJ2-7, reads ETGVTQSPTHLIKTRGQQVTLRCSSQSGHNTVSWYQQALGQGPQFIFQYYREEENGRGNFPPRFSGLQFPNYSSELNVNALELDDSALYLCASSAGTGRFYEQYFGPGTRLTVT.

The gene calls are TRBV6-5 and TRBJ2-1; 7 nucleotides line up with TRBD1. V shed 4 bases, J shed 7 bases, and the junction held 4 bases outside the gene matches. The CDR3 runs to 13 residues. Per germline, CDR1 MNHEY and CDR2 SVGAGI. CDR3 in amino acids: CASSSPGGNEQFF. DNA for the CDR3: TGTGCCAGCAGTTCCCCAGGGGGAAATGAGCAGTTCTTC.

V usage is TRBV5-1 and J usage is TRBJ1-2; 8 positions match TRBD1. This CDR3 is 18 amino acids long. After removal of 5 bases from V and 8 bases from J, the junction contained 23 bases not matched to a gene. CDR1 and CDR2 from the germline V gene are SGHRS and YFSETQ. The DNA for the CDR3 is TGCGCCAGCAGACCCCGGTTCTCAGGGGGCCCCCCGGGGAGAGGCTACACCTTC. Amino acids: CASRPRFSGGPPGRGYTF.

This chain connects TRBV5-1 to TRBJ1-4; D may be TRBD1 (6 bases). CDR3 length equals 14 residues. Per the germline V gene, CDR1 is SGHRS and CDR2 is YFSETQ. Trimming stripped 4 bases from V and 5 bases from J, with 12 bases between. CDR3 in amino acids: CASSLSQGNEKLFF. CDR3 DNA: TGCGCCAGCAGCCTAAGTCAGGGGAATGAAAAACTGTTTTTT.

The chain couples TRBV4-1 to TRBJ2-2; D ambiguous. This CDR3 has 13 amino acids. V gave up 1 base and J gave up 5 bases, with 5 bases separating them. Germline V CDR1 and CDR2: MGHRA, YSYEKL. The CDR3 DNA reads TGCGCCAGCAGCCAAGGTTCTACCGGGGAGCTGTTTTTT. As protein: CASSQGSTGELFF.

V is TRBV9 and J is TRBJ2-3, with D maybe TRBD2 (6 bases). The germline CDR1 and CDR2 sequences are SGDLS and YYNGEE. V lost 1 base and J lost 6, with 12 bases in between. This CDR3 has 14 residues. This CDR3 reads CASSVMASGDTQYF. The DNA for the CDR3 is TGTGCCAGCAGCGTAATGGCCAGCGGGGATACGCAGTATTTT.

This chain links TRBV12-3 or TRBV12-4 with TRBJ1-1, with 8 nucleotides matching TRBD1. The CDR3 loop spans 12 amino acids. With 6 bases clipped from V and 8 bases from J, the junction kept 5 bases outside the gene matches. As DNA, the CDR3 is TGTGCCAGCAGGGACCGGGACAGGGAAGCTTTCTTT. This encodes CASRDRDREAFF.

The chain recombines TRBV2 with TRBJ1-2; 8 nucleotides line up with TRBD1. CDR1 is SNHLY, CDR2 FYNNEI, per germline. The CDR3 covers 16 residues. The trim removed 2 bases at V and 4 bases at J, leaving 9 bases unmatched. The CDR3 nucleotides read TGTGCCAGCAGTGAATGGCTGGGACAGGAAGGCTATGGCTACACCTTC. Protein sequence: CASSEWLGQEGYGYTF.

The V gene is TRBV25-1, the J gene TRBJ2-7; maybe TRBD1 (6 bases). CDR1 MGHDK and CDR2 SYGVNS come from the germline V gene. The CDR3 loop spans 14 amino acids. With 3 bases removed from V and 1 base from J, the gap between germline ends came to 10 bases. The CDR3 is CASSESGVSYEQYF. CDR3 nucleotide sequence: TGTGCCAGCAGTGAGTCAGGGGTATCCTACGAGCAGTACTTC.

A single count supports this clone. The gene calls are TRBV7-9 and TRBJ2-5, with 7 bases aligning to TRBD2. Germline V gene data show CDR1 as SEHNR and CDR2 as FQNEAQ (reference sequence). After removal of 1 base from V and 6 bases from J, the junction contained 14 bases not matched to a gene. The CDR3 runs to 17 residues. Written as DNA, the CDR3 is TGTGCCAGCAGCTTAGAAGATCCAGCGGGGAGCGCGAAGACCCAGTACTTC. Translation gives CASSLEDPAGSAKTQYF.